Below, one T cell receptor (beta chain) is given with its context. The sample is drawn from a study of blood T cell repertoires in COVID-19. Study context: Samples came from the United States, Italy and Spain, spanning acute and convalescent COVID-19. Sample material is recorded as cDNA or gDNA derived from T cells, B-cell-depleted T cells, or PBMCs.

Germline values: CDR1 ENHRY, CDR2 SYGVKD. With V trimmed by 6 bases and J by 2 bases, 2 bases remained unmatched. This CDR3 has 14 residues. As processed by the authors: For nucleated cells, counts were estimated from reference gene primer amplification. Some clones are missing from TCRdb's copy, which holds only in-frame ones; the method was immunoSEQ multiplex PCR. V, J and clone size were drawn from that table, and D and trimming were deduced from the DNA. Seen here are 120,000 to 150,000 clones, 80% observed once, and the top ten hold around 13%. The sample taken for sequencing was peripheral blood. This TCR was recovered from a man in his sixties with active or convalescent COVID-19. This chain connects TRBV10-3 to TRBJ1-5, with 9 positions matching TRBD1. Here the CDR3 DNA reads TGTGCCATCAGCACAGGGGGCGGCAATCAGCCCCAGCATTTT. It is translated as CAISTGGGNQPQHF.